This paragraph covers one T cell receptor (beta chain) sequence. Its antigen is unknown. No quality values exist for individual bases; no much larger clone is one base distant. The trial excluded patients who had a history of autoimmune disease or who were on systemic immunosuppression. In every dose cohort, peripheral blood was drawn for TCR sequencing at baseline, cycle 4 day 1, and cycle 7 day 1. Samples were obtained from an open-label, multicenter, first-in-human phase I dose-escalation trial of ivuxolimab. Adults with locally advanced or metastatic melanoma, renal cell carcinoma, hepatocellular carcinoma or head and neck squamous cell carcinoma were enrolled in the trial. Before TCR sequencing, CD4+ T cells and CD8+ T cells from peripheral blood were sorted into separate populations. These data originate in a study of OX40 agonist ivuxolimab in advanced cancers. Some background on the complete study: Ivuxolimab was an agonistic, fully human IgG2 monoclonal antibody directed against OX40 (CD134), a costimulatory receptor. Intravenous ivuxolimab was administered to patients every 2 weeks at six dose levels: 0.01, 0.1, 0.3, 1.5, 3 and 10 mg/kg. Among the 52 dose-escalation patients, approximately 20 had hepatocellular carcinoma, approximately 15 melanoma, 9 renal cell carcinoma and 9 head and neck cancer. The dose-escalation cohort was about 83% male with a mean age of about 60 years, ranging from about 23 to 85. Prior anti-PD-1, anti-PD-L1 or anti-CTLA-4 therapy was permitted, and checkpoint inhibitors had been received by around 39% of dose-escalation patients. Three dose-escalation patients achieved partial responses, one with hepatocellular carcinoma and two with cutaneous melanoma. The point of sequencing TCRbeta in the periphery was to test whether ivuxolimab changed TCR sequence diversity and drove clonal T-cell expansion. The monotherapy dose-escalation portion (N = 52 patients) of the phase I ivuxolimab trial is reported in the paper.

Study-level results and caveats: The antigen specificity of the peripheral T cells that underwent clonal expansion was not determined. After ivuxolimab, expanded clones were on average more numerous among CD8+ T cells than among CD4+ T cells. Low levels of normalized T-cell clonal expansion were also seen in some nonresponding patients. In partial responders in the 0.1-3.0 mg/kg groups, normalized peripheral clonal expansion was found to be among the lowest, especially among CD8+ T cells. Clonal expansion of both CD4+ and CD8+ blood T cells was observed from baseline to week 6 at doses 0.1 to 3.0 mg/kg.

To sequence the TCRbeta CDR3 region, genomic DNA was isolated from the sorted cells. The immunoSEQ Assay was used to sequence the TCRbeta CDR3 regions. Entries here come from immuneACCESS through TCRdb and include only in-frame sequences with V and J called. Some clones fail to appear in such tables; in the studies checked, an unresolved V gene covers under half of the shortfall, and the cause of the remainder is unknown. This sample gives some 150,000 clones in total; roughly nine tenths of them show up just once. The ten largest account for 0.95% to 1.4% of the sample. This receptor was taken from an adult with an advanced solid tumor such as melanoma, head and neck, liver or kidney cancer. The sequencing used CD4+ or CD8+ T cells sorted from blood, collected in a trial of the OX40 agonist ivuxolimab.

The CDR3 region: CASSLGTGRRTNEKLFF. The DNA sequence is TGTGCCAGCAGTCTAGGGACAGGGAGGCGGACTAATGAAAAACTGTTTTTT. The chain employs TRBV28 and TRBJ1-4, and 9 bases in between align with TRBD1. From the germline V gene, CDR1 is MDHEN and CDR2 is SYDVKM. Germline trimming: 5 bases from V, 2 bases from J; junction bases outside gene matches: 9. The CDR3 has 17 amino acids, counting the end cysteine and phenylalanine. The CDR3 DNA has 51 bases and is translated from base 1.